This T cell receptor beta chain was recorded in a study of T cell responses to AZD1222 COVID-19 vaccine. Findings of the study overall: Females outnumbered males among donors, who were mostly white British; clonal diversity was possibly underestimated.

CDR3 length: 16 residues. The ends were cut back, 2 bases at V and 0 bases at J, with 15 bases in the middle. Germline V gene data show CDR1 as SQVTM and CDR2 as ANQGSEA. Clones were read by immunoSEQ multiplex PCR, and TCRdb kept only the in-frame ones, dropping some. The sample consists of 200,000 or so clones, about 94% of them appearing once. For this clone: No antigen is known for it.

The chain joins TRBV29-1 to TRBJ2-3; D uncertain. Source: peripheral blood, taken on day 0 of AZD1222 vaccination. The sequence came from an adult in good health. The CDR3, as DNA: TGCAGCGTTGAAAACCGCAAGGGCAGAAGCACAGATACGCAGTATTTT. This encodes CSVENRKGRSTDTQYF.